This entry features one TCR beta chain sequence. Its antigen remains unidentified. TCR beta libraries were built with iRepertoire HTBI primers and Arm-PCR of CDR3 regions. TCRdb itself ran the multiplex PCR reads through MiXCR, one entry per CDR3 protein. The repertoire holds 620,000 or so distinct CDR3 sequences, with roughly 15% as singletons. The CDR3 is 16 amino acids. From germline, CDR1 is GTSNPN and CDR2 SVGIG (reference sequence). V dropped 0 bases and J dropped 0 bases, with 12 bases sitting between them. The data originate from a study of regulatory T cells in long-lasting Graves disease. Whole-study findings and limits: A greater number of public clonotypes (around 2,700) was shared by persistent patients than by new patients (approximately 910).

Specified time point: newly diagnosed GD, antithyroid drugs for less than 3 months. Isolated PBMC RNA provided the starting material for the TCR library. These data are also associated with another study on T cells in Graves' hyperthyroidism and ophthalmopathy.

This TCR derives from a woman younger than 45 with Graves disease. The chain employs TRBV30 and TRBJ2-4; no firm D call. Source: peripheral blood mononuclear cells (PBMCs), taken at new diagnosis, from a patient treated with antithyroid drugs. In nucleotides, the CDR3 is TGTGCCTGGAGTGTACGCAACCCCTTAGCCAAAAACATTCAGTACTTC. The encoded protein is CAWSVRNPLAKNIQYF.